The 26 T cell receptor beta chains below come from one sample, sequenced in a study of shared clonotypes between healthy human individuals. Repertoires were generated with immunoSEQ multiplex PCR, while TCRdb's copy carries only in-frame clones and drops some. The sample carries more than 550,000 clones, over 55% recorded once. The source material was memory CD4+ T cells sorted from blood. As for subset: CD45RA-negative fraction. The source of these receptors is a woman in her 30s in good health.

This clone has only one observation. The V and J genes are TRBV18 and TRBJ2-2; D ambiguous. Germline values: CDR1 KGHSH, CDR2 LQKENI. The CDR3 totals 14 residues. V lost 0 bases to trimming and J lost 6 bases, with 8 bases between them. The CDR3 bases are TGTGCCAGCTCACCACCAGCTAGGGCCGGGGAGCTGTTTTTT. Translated, it gives CASSPPARAGELFF.

This clone was counted a single time. The chain uses TRBV28 and TRBJ1-1; D gene uncertain. Germline V gene lookup returns CDR1 MDHEN and CDR2 SYDVKM. This CDR3 contains 11 residues. V lost 4 bases and J 9 bases, leaving 9 bases between the germline ends. CDR3 nucleotide sequence: TGTGCCAGCAGTTATAAATGGAAAGCTTTCTTT. Translated, it gives CASSYKWKAFF.

The chain is built from TRBV2 and TRBJ2-2; a weak D match, TRBD2 (6 bases). CDR3 length: 13 amino acids. V was cut by 10 bases and J by 6 bases, with 15 bases left in between. Germline CDR1 reads SNHLY; CDR2 reads FYNNEI. The CDR3 here is CATSGLPSGELFF. Here the CDR3 DNA reads TGTGCCACCTCGGGACTCCCATCCGGGGAGCTGTTTTTT.

The chain has TRBV9 and TRBJ2-2; 10 nucleotides line up with TRBD1. CDR3 length: 16 amino acids. J was trimmed by 6 bases and V by 4 bases; bases with no gene match: 9. Germline-derived CDR1 and CDR2 are SGDLS and YYNGEE. CDR3 in amino acids: CASSRTGTGVPGELFF. CDR3 DNA sequence: TGTGCCAGCAGCCGGACCGGGACAGGGGTTCCCGGGGAGCTGTTTTTT.

CDR3 in amino acids: CASSLLGPSYNEQFF. DNA of the CDR3: TGTGCCAGCAGCTTATTAGGGCCCTCCTACAATGAGCAGTTCTTC. V is TRBV7-2 and J is TRBJ2-1, with D uncertain. The germline V gene encodes CDR1 SGHTA and CDR2 FQGNSA. V lost 2 bases and J lost 0, with 8 bases in between. The CDR3 is made up of 15 amino acids.

This clone has only a few counts. The V gene is TRBV15, the J gene TRBJ1-5; D is unclear. The CDR3 totals 15 residues. The V end was cut by 1 base, the J end by 3 bases, with 10 bases between. Germline values: CDR1 LNHNV, CDR2 YYDKDF (reference sequence). CDR3 nucleotides: TGTGCCACCAGCAGAGGACACCAACTCAATCAGCCCCAGCATTTT. This sequence encodes CATSRGHQLNQPQHF. The variable domain in full, with the rest retrieved from reference TRBV15 and TRBJ1-5, is DAMVIQNPRYQVTQFGKPVTLSCSQTLNHNVMYWYQQKSSQAPKLLFHYYDKDFNNEADTPDNFQSRRPNTSFCFLDIRSPGLGDTAMYLCATSRGHQLNQPQHFGDGTRLSIL.

This clone has just a few counts. CDR3 nucleotides: TGTGCCAGCACCCTTCTACCCGGGACAGGGAGTAAACTGTTTTTT. Translation gives CASTLLPGTGSKLFF. This chain joins TRBV6-6 and TRBJ1-4; the match to TRBD1 covers 9 bases. Germline CDR1 is MNHNY and CDR2 is SVGAGI (reference sequence). The CDR3 is made up of 15 amino acids. Unmatched junction bases numbered 14, after V lost 7 bases and J lost 11 bases.

For this clone: Since a much larger clone is just one base distant, this may be a read error. The V and J genes are TRBV4-1 and TRBJ2-7; D gene uncertain. The CDR3 consists of 16 residues. CDR1 is MGHRA and CDR2 is YSYEKL in the germline V gene. CDR3 nucleotides: TGTGCCAGCAGCCAAGATGACGCGTCCCCTTCCTACGAGCAGTACTTC. It yields the protein CASSQDDASPSYEQYF.

This clone came up a few times. This chain's CDR3 is CASSSKTGVYEQYF. In nucleotides, the CDR3 is TGTGCCAGCAGCTCCAAGACAGGAGTATACGAGCAGTACTTC. The chain is built from TRBV7-9 and TRBJ2-7; TRBD1 might be the D (6 bases). V lost 4 bases, J lost 4 bases, and 14 bases lay in between. Looked up from germline, CDR1 is SEHNR and CDR2 is FQNEAQ (reference sequence). The CDR3 has 14 residues.

The rearrangement joins TRBV28 to TRBJ2-2; D possibly corresponds to TRBD1 (6 bases). The CDR3 contains 18 residues. CDR1 and CDR2 (germline): MDHEN, SYDVKM. The V end was cut by 5 bases, the J end by 4 bases, with 23 bases between. The CDR3 DNA reads TGTGCCAGCAGTAAAATTCCAGGGGCAGCGCGTCGCACCGGGGAGCTGTTTTTT. Translating it yields CASSKIPGAARRTGELFF.

The V gene is TRBV5-4, the J gene TRBJ2-7, with TRBD2 matching over 11 bases. V lost 2 bases to trimming and J lost 5 bases; unmatched junction nucleotides: 9. This CDR3 spans 16 amino acids. Germline V CDR1 and CDR2: SGHNT, YYREEE (reference sequence). In nucleotides, the CDR3 is TGTGCCAGCAGCTTCCAACTAGCGGGAGTTCTTCACGAGCAGTACTTC. Protein sequence: CASSFQLAGVLHEQYF.

The rearrangement joins TRBV6-6 to TRBJ1-5; TRBD1 matches at 7 bases. The CDR3 runs to 16 residues. Germline V gene lookup returns CDR1 MNHNY and CDR2 SVGAGI (reference sequence). The V and J ends lost 6 bases and 2 bases, in that order; junction bases with no gene match: 10. In DNA form, the CDR3 reads TGTGCCAGCAGGTATACAGGGGAGGGGGGCAATCAGCCCCAGCATTTT. Translation: CASRYTGEGGNQPQHF.

This chain links TRBV10-3 with TRBJ1-2, with D maybe TRBD1 (5 bases). Germline V gene lookup returns CDR1 ENHRY and CDR2 SYGVKD. Trimming cost V 0 bases and J 2 bases, with 16 bases left between them. There are 17 residues in the CDR3. CDR3 loop: CAISESKGPTSNYGYTF. Written as DNA, the CDR3 is TGTGCCATCAGTGAGTCGAAGGGGCCGACCTCGAACTATGGCTACACCTTC.

The rearrangement uses TRBV28 and TRBJ2-7, with no clear D. The CDR3 sequence is 12 residues long. Germline CDR1 is MDHEN and CDR2 is SYDVKM. Trimming pared 7 bases from V and 0 bases from J, leaving 7 bases between. DNA of the CDR3: TGTGCCAGCACCGTCGACTCCTACGAGCAGTACTTC. This encodes CASTVDSYEQYF. Drawing the rest from reference TRBV28 and TRBJ2-7, the complete variable domain is DVKVTQSSRYLVKRTGEKVFLECVQDMDHENMFWYRQDPGLGLRLIYFSYDVKMKEKGDIPEGYSVSREKKERFSLILESASTNQTSMYLCASTVDSYEQYFGPGTRLTVT.

This clone has only a few counts. The V call is TRBV10-3, the J call TRBJ2-1; D possibly corresponds to TRBD2 (5 bases). There are 14 residues in the CDR3. In germline, CDR1 is ENHRY, CDR2 SYGVKD. V lost 0 bases and J lost 10, with 13 bases in between. The CDR3: CAISESSNKREQFF. DNA of the CDR3: TGTGCCATCAGTGAGTCGAGTAATAAGCGGGAGCAGTTCTTC.

J is TRBJ2-2 and V is TRBV5-1; D is unclear. This CDR3 is built from 14 residues. With 0 bases removed from V and 5 bases from J, the gap between germline ends came to 8 bases. Germline V CDR1 and CDR2: SGHRS, YFSETQ. CDR3 protein: CASSLVVSTGELFF. The CDR3 DNA sequence: TGCGCCAGCAGCTTGGTTGTTAGTACCGGGGAGCTGTTTTTT.

The chain has TRBV9 and TRBJ2-1, with 8 positions matching TRBD2. The CDR3 contains 16 residues. J gave up 2 bases and V 3 bases, and 7 bases lay outside the gene matches. Germline CDR1 is SGDLS and CDR2 is YYNGEE. The CDR3: CASSELGRGAYNEQFF. The CDR3 nucleotides are TGTGCCAGCAGCGAGCTCGGGAGGGGGGCCTACAATGAGCAGTTCTTC.

This chain uses TRBV27 with TRBJ1-1; 8 bases agree with TRBD1. Trimming cost V 5 bases and J 1 base; bases outside gene matches: 12. Germline V gene data show CDR1 as MNHEY and CDR2 as SMNVEV (reference sequence). The CDR3 covers 17 residues. For the CDR3, the DNA is TGTGCCAGCAGTAACCCCACAGGGGGACTAAGGAACACTGAAGCTTTCTTT. Its protein product is CASSNPTGGLRNTEAFF.

This clone was detected a few times. The chain combines TRBV30 with TRBJ2-7, with D unresolved. This CDR3 has 14 residues. Trimming shortened V by 3 bases and J by 4 bases, and 16 bases separated the two germline ends. Germline CDR1 and CDR2: GTSNPN and SVGIG (reference sequence). CDR3 DNA sequence: TGTGCCTGGAGAGCCAAGCCGCCACCTTACGAGCAGTACTTC. Residues: CAWRAKPPPYEQYF.

This clone was counted a few times. The same CDR3 also results from other DNA sequences found in this sample. The chain carries TRBV5-5 and TRBJ1-2; no definite D call. The V gene's germline CDR1 is SGHKS and CDR2 YYEKEE (reference sequence). The CDR3 runs to 12 residues. V dropped 3 bases and J dropped 2 bases, with 5 bases sitting between them. CDR3 amino acids: CASSSGNYGYTF. CDR3 in DNA: TGTGCCAGCAGCTCTGGGAACTATGGCTACACCTTC.

The chain is built from TRBV18 and TRBJ2-3; TRBD1 or TRBD2 may be the D gene (6 bases each). This CDR3 contains 16 residues. The germline V gene encodes CDR1 KGHSH and CDR2 LQKENI. V gave up 2 bases and J gave up 0 bases, with 12 bases separating them. The CDR3, as DNA: TGTGCCAGCTCACCAAGCGCGGGACATAGCACAGATACGCAGTATTTT. Translation gives CASSPSAGHSTDTQYF.

The chain recombines TRBV6-1 with TRBJ2-6; a possible D gene is TRBD2 (6 bases). The germline V gene encodes CDR1 MNHNS and CDR2 SASEGT. Deletions cut 7 bases from V and 0 bases from J, with 7 bases between. There are 14 residues in the CDR3. The CDR3 DNA is TGTGCCAGCATGGAGGGCTCTGGGGCCAACGTCCTGACTTTC. Its protein product is CASMEGSGANVLTF.

The chain has TRBV19 and TRBJ2-3, with a weak D call TRBD2 (6 bases). The germline gives CDR1 LNHDA, CDR2 SQIVND (reference sequence). The V end was cut by 5 bases, the J end by 2 bases, with 8 bases between. The CDR3 sequence is 13 residues long. The CDR3 loop reads CASSLRDTDTQYF. The CDR3 coding sequence is TGTGCCAGTAGTCTGCGGGACACAGATACGCAGTATTTT.

The CDR3 bases are TGTGCCAGCAGATCCGGCGACCCGGGGGAAGTAGAGACCCAGTACTTC. Protein: CASRSGDPGEVETQYF. The chain employs TRBV27 and TRBJ2-5, with D perhaps TRBD2 (6 bases). Trimming left V 6 bases short and J 4 bases short, with 21 bases between. From germline, CDR1 is MNHEY and CDR2 SMNVEV (reference sequence). CDR3 length: 16 residues.

The V and J genes are TRBV5-6 and TRBJ2-6; TRBD1 aligns across 8 bases. The V gene end was trimmed by 5 bases and the J gene end by 0 bases; junction bases not matched to a gene: 10. Germline V gives CDR1 SGHDT, CDR2 YYEEEE. CDR3 size: 18 residues. The CDR3 region has the DNA TGTGCCAGCAGTTTCTCGGACAGGGCCTTCTCTGGGGCCAACGTCCTGACTTTC. It codes for CASSFSDRAFSGANVLTF. The whole variable domain, filled in from reference TRBV5-6 and TRBJ2-6, reads DAGVTQSPTHLIKTRGQQVTLRCSPKSGHDTVSWYQQALGQGPQFIFQYYEEEERQRGNFPDRFSGHQFPNYSSELNVNALLLGDSALYLCASSFSDRAFSGANVLTFGAGSRLTVL.

The chain couples TRBV5-5 to TRBJ2-7; TRBD1 matches at 9 bases. V was clipped by 2 bases and J by 7 bases; unmatched bases: 10. Germline loops: CDR1 SGHKS, CDR2 YYEKEE (reference sequence). The CDR3 is made up of 15 amino acids. CDR3 amino acids: CASSLTGGELGEQYF. The CDR3 nucleotides are TGTGCCAGCAGCTTAACAGGGGGCGAGTTAGGAGAGCAGTACTTC.